The 25 T cell receptor beta chains given below trace back to one sample, sequenced in a study of T cell responses to AZD1222 COVID-19 vaccine. TCRdb's copy holds only in-frame clones and misses some; the assay was immunoSEQ multiplex PCR. The data contain approximately 110,000 clones, approximately 92% of them singletons. The specimen comprised peripheral blood, sampled 28 days after the second AZD1222 dose. Receptor source: an adult who received the AZD1222 COVID-19 vaccine.

The chain uses TRBV7-9 and TRBJ1-3, with TRBD1 as a possible D gene (6 bases). Deletions cut 4 bases from V and 0 bases from J, with 10 bases between. Germline assignment: CDR1 SEHNR and CDR2 FQNEAQ (reference sequence). The CDR3 sequence is 15 residues long. The CDR3 sequence is CASSSTGFSGNTIYF. DNA of the CDR3: TGTGCCAGCAGCTCTACAGGGTTCTCTGGAAACACCATATATTTT.

V usage is TRBV4-1 and J usage is TRBJ1-2; no clear D. CDR3 length: 15 amino acids. The V and J ends lost 7 bases and 2 bases respectively, with 17 bases between them. The germline gives CDR1 MGHRA, CDR2 YSYEKL. The CDR3 sequence is CASNRATGYNYGYTF. The CDR3 DNA reads TGCGCCAGCAACCGGGCAACCGGGTACAACTATGGCTACACCTTC.

The genes are TRBV18 and TRBJ2-6; TRBD1 agrees at 8 bases. This CDR3 has 17 amino acids. CDR1 is KGHSH, CDR2 LQKENI, per germline. After removal of 6 bases from V and 2 bases from J, the junction contained 9 bases not matched to a gene. The CDR3 loop is CASSLQGALAGANVLTF. The CDR3 DNA follows: TGTGCCAGCTCCCTTCAGGGGGCTTTAGCTGGGGCCAACGTCCTGACTTTC.

The V call is TRBV19, the J call TRBJ2-7; weak D call: TRBD2 (6 bases). The CDR3 consists of 15 residues. Germline CDR1 and CDR2: LNHDA and SQIVND (reference sequence). V gave up 3 bases and J gave up 2 bases, with 14 bases separating them. The CDR3 spells CASSIGVGGTYEQYF. The CDR3, as DNA: TGTGCCAGTAGTATTGGGGTGGGAGGAACCTACGAGCAGTACTTC.

This chain joins TRBV6-5 and TRBJ1-1; 8 bases are a match to TRBD1. The CDR3 has 16 amino acids. From germline, CDR1 is MNHEY and CDR2 SVGAGI. Losses at the gene ends were 6 bases for V and 7 bases for J; bases not matched to a gene: 16. CDR3 loop: CASRYGQGRVVSEAFF. The CDR3 DNA sequence: TGTGCCAGCAGATACGGACAGGGTCGAGTAGTAAGTGAAGCTTTCTTT.

This chain links TRBV5-1 with TRBJ2-7; tentatively, D is TRBD2 (6 bases). The length of the CDR3 is 15 residues. Germline-derived CDR1 and CDR2 are SGHRS and YFSETQ. Between the trimmed V and J ends, which lost 2 bases and 4 bases, there was a span of 16 bases. The chain's CDR3 is CASSFAWGVRYEQYF. The CDR3 nucleotides read TGCGCCAGCAGCTTCGCGTGGGGGGTTAGGTACGAGCAGTACTTC.

V usage is TRBV2 and J usage is TRBJ2-1; 8 positions agree with TRBD1. The germline gives CDR1 SNHLY, CDR2 FYNNEI. This CDR3 is 13 amino acids long. Germline trimming cut 3 bases from V and 8 bases from J; bases unmatched to any gene: 3. Here the CDR3 reads CASSDQTGDEQFF. The CDR3 DNA reads as TGTGCCAGCAGTGACCAGACAGGGGATGAGCAGTTCTTC.

This clone was observed a single time. The rearrangement links TRBV6-5 to TRBJ1-5; TRBD1 agrees at 8 bases. CDR3 length: 15 amino acids. The V gene's germline CDR1 is MNHEY and CDR2 SVGAGI. The V gene end was trimmed by 3 bases and the J gene end by 4 bases; junction bases not matched to a gene: 5. In DNA form, the CDR3 reads TGTGCCAGCAGTTATGGGACAGGTGTTAATCAGCCCCAGCATTTT. Protein sequence: CASSYGTGVNQPQHF.

The J gene is TRBJ1-1, the V gene TRBV7-9; 12 bases map to TRBD1. Germline V gene sequence: CDR1 SEHNR, CDR2 FQNEAQ (reference sequence). The CDR3 runs 19 residues. V dropped 5 bases and J dropped 2; count of bases not matched to a gene: 15. In DNA, the CDR3 is TGTGCCAGCAGCGAATCCAACCGGGACAGGGGGCAGGAAAACACTGAAGCTTTCTTT. The encoded protein is CASSESNRDRGQENTEAFF.

This clone was recorded only once. V is TRBV6-5 and J is TRBJ2-7, with D uncertain. CDR3 size: 14 residues. The germline V gene encodes CDR1 MNHEY and CDR2 SVGAGI. Deletions cut 4 bases from V and 4 bases from J, with 14 bases between. The CDR3 DNA follows: TGTGCCAGCAGTTTCCGGGCCGTCCCTTACGAGCAGTACTTC. Translated: CASSFRAVPYEQYF.

The rearrangement joins TRBV28 to TRBJ2-7, with D perhaps TRBD1 or TRBD2 (5 bases each). This CDR3 has 15 amino acids. V lost 6 bases and J 6 bases, leaving 21 bases between the germline ends. The germline V gene has CDR1 MDHEN and CDR2 SYDVKM. CDR3 in amino acids: CASRISGTRLGEQYF. CDR3 coding DNA: TGTGCCAGCAGGATATCCGGGACCCGGCTTGGCGAGCAGTACTTC.

This sequence joins TRBV20-1 and TRBJ2-7; D unclear. This CDR3 spans 10 amino acids. Trimming pared 6 bases from V and 3 bases from J, leaving 6 bases between. CDR1 is DFQATT, CDR2 SNEGSKA, per germline (reference sequence). The CDR3 DNA reads as TGCAGTGCAGATTACTACGAGCAGTACTTC. It is translated as CSADYYEQYF.

The V call is TRBV7-5, the J call TRBJ2-3; the table calls TRBD1, which could not be checked here. TRBV7-5 is a pseudogene segment. The CDR3 consists of 16 residues. The CDR3 sequence: CARSWGHISSTDTQYF. The CDR3 coding sequence is TGTGCCAGAAGTTGGGGACATATTTCTAGCACAGATACGCAGTATTTT.

The CDR3 DNA follows: TGTGCCAGCTCACCGAACCAGGAGCTGAACACTGAAGCTTTCTTT. This codes for CASSPNQELNTEAFF. This chain links TRBV18 with TRBJ1-1, with no clear D. The CDR3 has 15 amino acids. Trimming removed 3 bases at V and 0 bases at J, with 11 bases between. The germline V gene has CDR1 KGHSH and CDR2 LQKENI.

This chain joins TRBV6-1 and TRBJ1-4; the D gene is possibly TRBD1 (5 bases). The germline gives CDR1 MNHNS, CDR2 SASEGT. The CDR3 is 12 residues long. Trimming cost V 1 base and J 11 bases, with 8 bases left between them. The CDR3 spells CASSEVRDKLFF. In DNA form, the CDR3 reads TGTGCCAGCAGTGAAGTCAGGGACAAACTGTTTTTT.

This chain connects TRBV27 to TRBJ2-7, with D hard to call. Germline CDR1 is MNHEY and CDR2 is SMNVEV (reference sequence). Trimming took 3 bases from V and 3 from J, leaving 12 bases between them. The CDR3 extends over 14 amino acids. For the CDR3, the DNA is TGTGCCAGCAGTTTTAGGCAGTCTGACTACGAGCAGTACTTC. Its translation: CASSFRQSDYEQYF.

This clone was seen only a few times. V usage is TRBV6-6 and J usage is TRBJ2-2; the D gene is possibly TRBD2 (6 bases). The CDR3 consists of 16 residues. Deletions cut 4 bases from V and 3 bases from J, with 15 bases between. Looked up from germline, CDR1 is MNHNY and CDR2 is SVGAGI (reference sequence). In DNA form, the CDR3 reads TGTGCCAGCAGTTGGGCGGGGCCGTTTGACACCGGGGAGCTGTTTTTT. This encodes CASSWAGPFDTGELFF.

The rearrangement joins TRBV28 to TRBJ1-6, with no clear D. V gave up 2 bases and J gave up 10 bases, with 6 bases separating them. CDR1 MDHEN and CDR2 SYDVKM come from the germline V gene. The CDR3 length is 12 residues. CDR3 bases: TGTGCCAGCAGTTTAGGAGAATCACCCCTCCACTTT. This sequence encodes CASSLGESPLHF.

The chain couples TRBV29-1 to TRBJ1-1; D gene unclear. CDR1 is SQVTM and CDR2 is ANQGSEA in the germline V gene. The CDR3 length is 14 residues. The V end lost 1 base, the J end lost 0 bases, and 9 bases lay between the germline ends. The CDR3 reads CSVEGASLNTEAFF. The CDR3 bases are TGCAGCGTTGAAGGAGCCAGTCTGAACACTGAAGCTTTCTTT.

V gene TRBV7-9 combines with J gene TRBJ1-4; 9 nucleotides match TRBD1. The CDR3 contains 15 residues. Germline-derived CDR1 and CDR2 are SEHNR and FQNEAQ (reference sequence). V was pared by 3 bases and J by 8 bases, with 7 bases of the junction left unmatched. The CDR3 coding sequence is TGTGCCAGCAGCTTTATTTGGGACAGGGTGGAAAAACTGTTTTTT. Its protein is CASSFIWDRVEKLFF.

The chain recombines TRBV27 with TRBJ1-1, with a tentative D call TRBD1 (6 bases). The V end lost 3 bases, the J end lost 2 bases, and 10 bases lay between the germline ends. Germline V lookup: CDR1 MNHEY, CDR2 SMNVEV (reference sequence). The CDR3 contains 14 residues. The CDR3: CASSFVRGNTEAFF. In DNA form, the CDR3 reads TGTGCCAGCAGTTTTGTCAGGGGAAACACTGAAGCTTTCTTT.

The chain uses TRBV5-1 and TRBJ2-1; D is ambiguous. This CDR3 comprises 12 residues. V was trimmed by 1 base and J by 7 bases, leaving 6 bases between them. Germline CDR1 SGHRS, CDR2 YFSETQ. CDR3 coding DNA: TGCGCCAGCAGCTTGTCATTGAATGAGCAGTTCTTC. Protein: CASSLSLNEQFF.

This chain joins TRBV28 and TRBJ2-6; D call uncertain. In germline, CDR1 is MDHEN, CDR2 SYDVKM. Trimming took 9 bases from V and 2 from J, leaving 8 bases between them. There are 13 residues in the CDR3. The CDR3 coding sequence is TGTGCCAGTCAGTTCCCTGGGGCCAACGTCCTGACTTTC. This gives the protein CASQFPGANVLTF. The complete variable domain, with remaining parts taken from reference TRBV28 and TRBJ2-6, reads DVKVTQSSRYLVKRTGEKVFLECVQDMDHENMFWYRQDPGLGLRLIYFSYDVKMKEKGDIPEGYSVSREKKERFSLILESASTNQTSMYLCASQFPGANVLTFGAGSRLTVL.

The chain employs TRBV12-3 or TRBV12-4 and TRBJ1-1; a possible D gene is TRBD1 (5 bases). The germline V and J ends were trimmed by 5 bases and 4 bases, with 11 bases remaining between them. This CDR3 is built from 13 residues. The CDR3 DNA reads TGTGCCAGCAGTCGGGACGTATTCACTGAAGCTTTCTTT. Protein sequence: CASSRDVFTEAFF.

V usage is TRBV5-8 and J usage is TRBJ2-2; D is unclear. This CDR3 has 14 amino acids. V shed 7 bases and J shed 0 bases, with 10 bases lying between them. Germline values: CDR1 SGHTS, CDR2 YDEGEE. CDR3 sequence reads: CASRLIANTGELFF. CDR3 bases: TGTGCCAGCCGACTGATTGCGAACACCGGGGAGCTGTTTTTT.